This T cell receptor (beta chain) emerged from a study of regulatory T cells in long-lasting Graves disease. The sample's time point: newly diagnosed GD, antithyroid drugs for less than 3 months. The authors made the TCR library using RNA they extracted from PBMCs. In this sample, this clonotype turned up a few times. Both iRepertoire HTBI primers and Arm-PCR of CDR3 regions were used to build the TCR beta libraries. Each CDR3 protein is one row after TCRdb ran MiXCR on the multiplex PCR reads. The repertoire has about 530,000 distinct CDR3 sequences, about 16% of them found once; the top ten carry more than 20%. Germline CDR1 is SGHDN and CDR2 is FVKESK. V lost 1 base to trimming and J lost 2 bases, with 9 bases between them. This CDR3 region has 15 residues. The sample was also reused in another study, on T cells in Graves' hyperthyroidism and ophthalmopathy. This second study says: HTBI primers were the set used in a first-round RT-PCR of the TCR CDR3.

This specimen was peripheral blood mononuclear cells (PBMCs), taken at new diagnosis, from a patient treated with antithyroid drugs. This receptor was taken from a woman aged 35-65 years with Graves disease. This chain uses TRBV14 with TRBJ1-3; D unresolved. Here the CDR3 reads CASSQGFGAGNTIYF. The CDR3 coding sequence is TGTGCCAGCAGCCAAGGATTCGGGGCTGGAAACACCATATATTTT.